What follows are 3 T cell receptor beta chains derived from one specimen sequenced in a study of technical replicates of blood from several donors. Some clones are missing from TCRdb's copy, which holds only in-frame ones; the method was immunoSEQ multiplex PCR. This table has about 56,000 clones, 80% to 95% appearing once. The specimen was PBMCs. Receptor source: a human donor in good health. Some clones in this sample may be carry-over from other donors' samples.

This clone showed up many times. In the same sample, other DNA sequences code for this CDR3. This rearrangement joins TRBV11-2 to TRBJ2-1; D may be TRBD1 (6 bases). Germline CDR1 and CDR2: SGHAT and FQNNGV. The V end was cut by 5 bases, the J end by 3 bases, with 14 bases between. The CDR3 length is 15 residues. The CDR3 loop is CASSLRQGIYNEQFF. In DNA, the CDR3 is TGTGCCAGCAGCCTGCGGCAGGGGATCTACAATGAGCAGTTCTTC.

The J gene is TRBJ1-1, the V gene TRBV7-2; 7 bases align to TRBD1. Germline values: CDR1 SGHTA, CDR2 FQGNSA. The V gene end was trimmed by 5 bases and the J gene end by 0 bases; junction bases not matched to a gene: 6. The CDR3 loop spans 15 amino acids. DNA of the CDR3: TGTGCCAGCAGCAGGGGGACAGCCATGAACACTGAAGCTTTCTTT. Its translation: CASSRGTAMNTEAFF.

The count of this clone is one. The chain uses TRBV6-1 and TRBJ2-5; unclear D gene. The V gene's germline CDR1 is MNHNS and CDR2 SASEGT. This CDR3 is 13 amino acids long. The V and J ends lost 7 bases and 5 bases respectively, with 14 bases between them. The CDR3 sequence is CASMAAIGETQYF. The DNA for the CDR3 is TGTGCCAGCATGGCGGCGATTGGGGAGACCCAGTACTTC.